This TCR beta chain derives from a study of human T cells and chemical hapten exposure. Study findings and constraints: Significantly greater numbers of large CDR3 similarity clusters came from expanded TCRs than from controls. Alopecia affecting every donor means their immune response may not match healthy people's.

The table lists this clonotype with a few counts. What it binds is unknown. Stated time point: patch test 3, about 24 weeks after DPC sensitization. Treatment reported: therapeutic diphenylcyclopropenone sensitization with weekly scalp DPC. Unfractionated whole blood yielded the extracted total RNA. The CDR3 consists of 13 residues. The V end was cut by 2 bases, the J end by 6 bases, with 8 bases between. The germline V gene encodes CDR1 MDHEN and CDR2 SYDVKM. TCRdb re-derived calls from the RACE reads in MiXCR, one entry per CDR3 protein. The profile shows 30,000 to 50,000 distinct CDR3 sequences, roughly 12% of them singletons.

The chain couples TRBV28 to TRBJ1-5, with D tentatively TRBD1 (5 bases). The sequence was collected from a woman between 40 and 55 years old with alopecia areata. Some clones in this sample may be carry-over from other donors' samples. The sequenced sample was whole blood, obtained in connection with sensitization to the hapten diphenylcyclopropenone (DPC). CDR3 sequence: CASSLEGRQPQHF. The CDR3 DNA follows: TGTGCCAGCAGTTTAGAGGGGCGTCAGCCCCAGCATTTT.